The 30 T cell receptor beta chains listed next were all sequenced from one sample in a study of T cell responses to AZD1222 COVID-19 vaccine. Some clones are missing from TCRdb's copy, which holds only in-frame ones; the method was immunoSEQ multiplex PCR. The table records 100,000 to 150,000 clones, about 85% of them present only once. This sample comprised peripheral blood, obtained on day 0 of AZD1222 vaccination. These receptors all stem from an adult in good health.

The CDR3 spells CASSRQGARYEKLFF. The CDR3 region has the DNA TGCGCCAGCAGCCGACAGGGGGCTCGGTATGAAAAACTGTTTTTT. This chain uses TRBV5-1 with TRBJ1-4, with 10 bases that match TRBD1. The germline V gene has CDR1 SGHRS and CDR2 YFSETQ. Losses at the gene ends were 4 bases for V and 6 bases for J; bases not matched to a gene: 6. This CDR3 region has 15 residues. Together with reference TRBV5-1 and TRBJ1-4, the CDR3 gives the full variable domain: KAGVTQTPRYLIKTRGQQVTLSCSPISGHRSVSWYQQTPGQGLQFLFEYFSETQRNKGNFPGRFSGRQFSNSRSEMNVSTLELGDSALYLCASSRQGARYEKLFFGSGTQLSVL.

In this sample, this clone turned up once. The V and J genes are TRBV11-2 and TRBJ1-1; 7 bases are a match to TRBD1. Germline V CDR1 and CDR2: SGHAT, FQNNGV. The V and J ends lost 8 bases and 0 bases, in that order; junction bases with no gene match: 3. The CDR3 length is 13 residues. CDR3 sequence reads: CASGGQMNTEAFF. CDR3 DNA sequence: TGTGCCAGCGGGGGACAGATGAACACTGAAGCTTTCTTT.

The V call is TRBV7-2, the J call TRBJ1-1, with 7 nucleotides matching TRBD1. After removal of 3 bases from V and 5 bases from J, the junction contained 9 bases not matched to a gene. CDR1 is SGHTA, CDR2 FQGNSA, per germline. The CDR3 length is 15 residues. The CDR3 is CASSLDQGVGTEAFF. CDR3 DNA sequence: TGTGCCAGCAGCTTGGATCAGGGGGTTGGGACTGAAGCTTTCTTT.

J is TRBJ1-6 and V is TRBV19; 9 bases match TRBD1. This CDR3 region has 13 residues. Germline lookup yields CDR1 LNHDA and CDR2 SQIVND (reference sequence). CDR3 sequence: CATSTGGNSPLHF. Written as DNA, the CDR3 is TGTGCTACGTCGACAGGGGGAAATTCACCCCTCCACTTT.

This chain joins TRBV5-1 and TRBJ2-7; possibly TRBD1 for D (6 bases). The V end was cut by 0 bases, the J end by 2 bases, with 12 bases between. This CDR3 has 15 amino acids. Germline V gene data show CDR1 as SGHRS and CDR2 as YFSETQ. Here the CDR3 reads CASSLEGRDTYEQYF. CDR3 sequence (DNA): TGCGCCAGCAGCTTGGAAGGACGGGACACCTACGAGCAGTACTTC.

The chain uses TRBV24-1 and TRBJ1-5; 7 nucleotides agree with TRBD1. Trimming removed 4 bases from V and 3 bases from J; junction bases left unmatched: 5. Germline CDR1 reads KGHDR; CDR2 reads SFDVKD. This CDR3 is 15 amino acids long. In nucleotides, the CDR3 is TGTGCCACCAGTGAGGCAGGGGGAAACAATCAGCCCCAGCATTTT. Its translation is CATSEAGGNNQPQHF.

This sequence joins TRBV3-1 (or the pseudogene TRBV3-2) and TRBJ1-5; D call uncertain. This CDR3 is 17 amino acids long. V lost 0 bases, J lost 2 bases, and 14 bases lay in between. CDR1 and CDR2 from the germline V gene are LGHDT and YNNKEL (reference sequence). The CDR3 DNA reads as TGTGCCAGCAGCCAAGATCCTCCCGGTGCCGGCAATCAGCCCCAGCATTTT. Translating it yields CASSQDPPGAGNQPQHF.

As DNA, the CDR3 is TGTGCCAGCAGGCCTAGGGCCTCTCCCTACGAGCAGTACTTC. This translates into CASRPRASPYEQYF. The V gene is TRBV2, the J gene TRBJ2-7; D not certain. CDR1 and CDR2 (germline): SNHLY, FYNNEI. This CDR3 spans 14 amino acids. The germline V and J ends were trimmed by 6 bases and 2 bases, with 14 bases remaining between them.

This sequence joins TRBV15 and TRBJ1-4; D is possibly TRBD1 (6 bases). In germline, CDR1 is LNHNV, CDR2 YYDKDF (reference sequence). The CDR3 sequence is 13 residues long. V was trimmed by 5 bases and J by 8 bases, leaving 12 bases between them. Here the CDR3 DNA reads TGTGCCACCAGCCGTAGGACAGAGGAAAAACTGTTTTTT. Its translation: CATSRRTEEKLFF.

The V gene is TRBV19, the J gene TRBJ1-1; the D is unclear. Trimming removed 3 bases at V and 8 bases at J, with 10 bases between. This CDR3 contains 12 residues. Per the germline V gene, CDR1 is LNHDA and CDR2 is SQIVND (reference sequence). The CDR3 bases are TGTGCCAGTAGTATCCCAGGACGGGAAGCTTTCTTT. This codes for CASSIPGREAFF.

This chain links TRBV5-1 with TRBJ2-3; D might be TRBD1 (6 bases). Trimming shortened V by 0 bases and J by 14 bases, and 19 bases separated the two germline ends. The CDR3 is made up of 14 amino acids. In germline, CDR1 is SGHRS, CDR2 YFSETQ. This CDR3 reads CASSLVGSRQVPYF. The DNA for the CDR3 is TGCGCCAGCAGCTTGGTGGGGTCACGACAGGTCCCGTATTTT. Looking up the rest from reference TRBV5-1 and TRBJ2-3 gives the full variable domain: KAGVTQTPRYLIKTRGQQVTLSCSPISGHRSVSWYQQTPGQGLQFLFEYFSETQRNKGNFPGRFSGRQFSNSRSEMNVSTLELGDSALYLCASSLVGSRQVPYFGPGTRLTVL.

The chain carries TRBV2 and TRBJ2-7; perhaps TRBD1 as D (6 bases). Germline lookup yields CDR1 SNHLY and CDR2 FYNNEI. The CDR3 extends over 14 amino acids. The germline V and J ends were trimmed by 6 bases and 1 base, with 13 bases remaining between them. The CDR3 region has the DNA TGTGCCAGCAGCTTCGCCAGGGGTTCCTACGAGCAGTACTTC. Protein sequence: CASSFARGSYEQYF.

The genes are TRBV23-1 and TRBJ1-5; D unclear. TRBV23-1 belongs to the ORF category, with a function that is uncertain. The length of the CDR3 is 15 residues. V shed 3 bases and J shed 3 bases, with 12 bases lying between them. The CDR3, as DNA: TGCGCCAGCAGTCAGTTCCGGGAGATCAATCAGCCCCAGCATTTT. As protein: CASSQFREINQPQHF.

V and J are TRBV7-2 and TRBJ2-3; 8 bases are a match to TRBD1. V lost 1 base, J lost 1 base, and 7 bases stayed unmatched. The germline gives CDR1 SGHTA, CDR2 FQGNSA. The CDR3 consists of 17 residues. The CDR3, as DNA: TGTGCCAGCAGCTTAGGGCTACCGGGACAGGGCACAGATACGCAGTATTTT. This encodes CASSLGLPGQGTDTQYF.

The sample holds one count of this clone. The chain is built from TRBV7-9 and TRBJ2-5, with 11 bases matching TRBD2. This CDR3 contains 17 residues. J gave up 1 base and V 3 bases, and 7 bases lay outside the gene matches. The germline CDR1 and CDR2 sequences are SEHNR and FQNEAQ (reference sequence). CDR3 in amino acids: CASSFRLAGPFQETQYF. CDR3 nucleotides: TGTGCCAGCAGCTTTAGACTAGCGGGACCTTTCCAAGAGACCCAGTACTTC. Using reference TRBV7-9 and TRBJ2-5 for the parts outside the CDR3, the full variable domain is DTGVSQNPRHKITKRGQNVTFRCDPISEHNRLYWYRQTLGQGPEFLTYFQNEAQLEKSRLLSDRFSAERPKGSFSTLEIQRTEQGDSAMYLCASSFRLAGPFQETQYFGPGTRLLVL.

The chain carries TRBV9 and TRBJ2-5, with D possibly TRBD1 on 6 matching bases. V shed 4 bases and J shed 2 bases, with 12 bases lying between them. The CDR3 has 14 residues. Germline-derived CDR1 and CDR2 are SGDLS and YYNGEE. DNA of the CDR3: TGTGCCAGCAGCTTGGGACAACCTCAAGAGACCCAGTACTTC. Amino acid sequence: CASSLGQPQETQYF.

This rearrangement joins TRBV13 to TRBJ1-2; D gene uncertain. The germline gives CDR1 PRHDT, CDR2 FYEKMQ (reference sequence). This CDR3 region has 15 residues. V was pared by 4 bases and J by 2 bases, with 14 bases between. CDR3 region: CASSSAGVVNYGYTF. The CDR3 nucleotides are TGTGCCAGCAGCTCAGCTGGAGTTGTCAACTATGGCTACACCTTC.

The CDR3 nucleotides are TGTGCCAGCAGTTCCGGACAGGGCCCCCGAAGGGGTAATGAAAAACTGTTTTTT. Protein product: CASSSGQGPRRGNEKLFF. The gene calls are TRBV28 and TRBJ1-4; 8 bases match TRBD1. Looked up from germline, CDR1 is MDHEN and CDR2 is SYDVKM. The CDR3 sequence is 18 residues long. V was pared by 4 bases and J by 4 bases, with 14 bases of the junction left unmatched.

The gene calls are TRBV20-1 and TRBJ1-5; D gene ambiguous. The CDR3 is 15 residues long. V shed 3 bases and J shed 1 base, with 13 bases lying between them. The V gene's germline CDR1 is DFQATT and CDR2 SNEGSKA (reference sequence). CDR3 DNA sequence: TGCAGTGCTAGTGGATATCCTGCGAGCAATCAGCCCCAGCATTTT. This translates into CSASGYPASNQPQHF.

The genes are TRBV28 and TRBJ2-7; D might be TRBD1 (6 bases). This CDR3 contains 14 residues. Germline V gene data show CDR1 as MDHEN and CDR2 as SYDVKM. The V end was cut by 2 bases, the J end by 3 bases, with 11 bases between. As DNA, the CDR3 is TGTGCCAGCAGTTTACCGCAGGGACACTACGAGCAGTACTTC. Translation gives CASSLPQGHYEQYF.

There are a few counts of this clone. This chain uses TRBV6-2 or TRBV6-3 with TRBJ1-3, with a weak D call TRBD1 (5 bases). Per germline, CDR1 MNHEY and CDR2 SVGEGT. Trimming stripped 6 bases from V and 1 base from J, with 16 bases between. CDR3 size: 16 residues. The CDR3 region is CASSSGTLLSGNTIYF. CDR3 in DNA: TGTGCCAGCAGCAGCGGGACGCTTCTTTCTGGAAACACCATATATTTT.

V gene TRBV7-2 combines with J gene TRBJ2-7; no clear D gene. V lost 2 bases and J lost 7, with 12 bases in between. The germline V gene has CDR1 SGHTA and CDR2 FQGNSA. The CDR3 consists of 13 residues. CDR3 sequence: CASSLFRAGEQYF. The DNA of the CDR3 is TGTGCCAGCAGCTTATTTAGGGCCGGGGAGCAGTACTTC.

This clone was picked up a small number of times. This chain joins TRBV19 and TRBJ1-1; possibly TRBD1 for D (6 bases). Trimming stripped 6 bases from V and 0 bases from J, with 11 bases between. The CDR3 is made up of 14 amino acids. In germline, CDR1 is LNHDA, CDR2 SQIVND (reference sequence). In DNA, the CDR3 is TGTGCCAGTAGGGTTGACAGGTTGAACACTGAAGCTTTCTTT. Translating gives CASRVDRLNTEAFF.

The CDR3 spells CASSVEPRVSGNTIYF. For the CDR3, the DNA is TGTGCCAGCAGCGTAGAGCCCCGGGTCTCTGGAAACACCATATATTTT. The chain carries TRBV9 and TRBJ1-3, with unresolved D. Trimming took off 0 bases at V and 0 bases at J, with 10 bases between the two ends. Germline V gives CDR1 SGDLS, CDR2 YYNGEE. CDR3 size: 16 residues.

This chain connects TRBV9 to TRBJ2-5; D is ambiguous. CDR3 length: 15 amino acids. In germline, CDR1 is SGDLS, CDR2 YYNGEE. The V end lost 0 bases, the J end lost 5 bases, and 14 bases lay between the germline ends. CDR3 nucleotide sequence: TGTGCCAGCAGCGTAGAAGGGTTGAGTATTGAGACCCAGTACTTC. Translated: CASSVEGLSIETQYF. The entire variable domain, with the rest obtained from reference TRBV9 and TRBJ2-5, is as follows: DSGVTQTPKHLITATGQRVTLRCSPRSGDLSVYWYQQSLDQGLQFLIQYYNGEERAKGNILERFSAQQFPDLHSELNLSSLELGDSALYFCASSVEGLSIETQYFGPGTRLLVL.

The genes are TRBV10-2 and TRBJ1-6, with TRBD1 identical over 8 bases. The trim removed 4 bases at V and 10 bases at J, leaving 6 bases unmatched. The CDR3 is 14 amino acids. Germline CDR1 WSHSY, CDR2 SAAADI. Here the CDR3 reads CASSVTGERSPLHF. The CDR3 nucleotides are TGCGCCAGCAGTGTGACAGGGGAGCGCTCACCCCTCCACTTT.

This chain uses TRBV9 with TRBJ2-1; D gene ambiguous. Germline V lookup: CDR1 SGDLS, CDR2 YYNGEE. CDR3 size: 12 residues. The ends were cut back, 4 bases at V and 8 bases at J, with 10 bases in the middle. The DNA of the CDR3 is TGTGCCAGCAGCCCCCGAGGCGATGAGCAGTTCTTC. This codes for CASSPRGDEQFF. Filled out from reference TRBV9 and TRBJ2-1, the complete variable domain reads DSGVTQTPKHLITATGQRVTLRCSPRSGDLSVYWYQQSLDQGLQFLIQYYNGEERAKGNILERFSAQQFPDLHSELNLSSLELGDSALYFCASSPRGDEQFFGPGTRLTVL.

This chain uses TRBV6-5 with TRBJ2-7; 7 bases map to TRBD2. The ends lost 0 bases at V and 2 bases at J; junction bases unmatched: 4. The germline CDR1 and CDR2 sequences are MNHEY and SVGAGI. The CDR3 runs to 15 residues. The CDR3 bases are TGTGCCAGCAGTTACTCGGGGGGGGACGCCTACGAGCAGTACTTC. It codes for CASSYSGGDAYEQYF.

This sequence joins TRBV6-5 and TRBJ1-2; D is uncertain. CDR1 and CDR2 (germline): MNHEY, SVGAGI. Trimming left V 6 bases short and J 5 bases short, with 7 bases between. The CDR3 has 11 residues. CDR3 coding DNA: TGTGCCAGCAGGTCCGCGTATGGCTACACCTTC. Protein: CASRSAYGYTF.

The chain recombines TRBV18 with TRBJ1-4; D possibly corresponds to TRBD1 (6 bases). This CDR3 is 13 amino acids long. Germline CDR1 is KGHSH and CDR2 is LQKENI. Trimming removed 6 bases from V and 5 bases from J, with 10 bases in between. CDR3 sequence reads: CASSGQLNEKLFF. In DNA, the CDR3 is TGTGCCAGCTCCGGACAGCTAAATGAAAAACTGTTTTTT.